This T cell receptor (beta chain) was sequenced in a study of blood T cell repertoires in COVID-19. The wider study: COVID-19 samples, acute and convalescent, were from the United States, Italy and Spain. PBMCs, B-cell-depleted T cells, or T cells were the source of the cDNA or gDNA that made up the material.

J gave up 6 bases and V 5 bases, and 4 bases lay outside the gene matches. The CDR3 is 13 residues long. Germline V CDR1 and CDR2: SGHRS, YFSETQ. Assay used: immunoSEQ multiplex PCR; TCRdb lists only in-frame clones, some missing. The table includes 250,000 to 300,000 clones, 80% to 95% detected once. This rearrangement joins TRBV5-1 to TRBJ1-4; 7 nucleotides agree with TRBD1. This clonotype was sampled from a young woman with COVID-19, enrolled during active disease. The specimen was peripheral blood. The CDR3: CASSNTGDEKLFF. The CDR3 bases are TGCGCCAGCAGTAACACAGGGGATGAAAAACTGTTTTTT. Filled out from reference TRBV5-1 and TRBJ1-4, the complete variable domain reads KAGVTQTPRYLIKTRGQQVTLSCSPISGHRSVSWYQQTPGQGLQFLFEYFSETQRNKGNFPGRFSGRQFSNSRSEMNVSTLELGDSALYLCASSNTGDEKLFFGSGTQLSVL.